These 8 T cell receptor beta chains were all obtained from the same sample, sequenced in a study of long-term antiretroviral therapy in people with HIV. At survey level, the immunoSEQ assay was run in its v3.0 version. The protocol was immunoSEQ multiplex PCR, while the TCRdb copy is restricted to in-frame clones and leaves out a portion. The sample shows approximately 17,000 clones, roughly 90% of them seen only once. The specimen comprised unsorted PBMCs, sampled 0.7 years before starting antiretroviral therapy. The receptors stem from a man aged 50-60 years with HIV.

By sample share, this clone is medium-sized. The rearrangement links TRBV15 to TRBJ2-2; TRBD1 matches 11 bases. This CDR3 spans 15 amino acids. Germline V gene data show CDR1 as LNHNV and CDR2 as YYDKDF (reference sequence). Losses at the gene ends were 3 bases for V and 7 bases for J; bases not matched to a gene: 4. CDR3: CATSRDRGLNGELFF. The CDR3 DNA sequence: TGTGCCACCAGCAGGGACAGGGGGCTTAACGGGGAGCTGTTTTTT.

The J gene is TRBJ1-1, the V gene TRBV6-1; D call uncertain. The CDR3 runs to 14 residues. CDR1 is MNHNS and CDR2 is SASEGT in the germline V gene. Trimming removed 2 bases from V and 3 bases from J, with 10 bases in between. Here the CDR3 reads CASSELLRYTEAFF. CDR3 in DNA: TGTGCCAGCAGTGAATTACTACGGTACACTGAAGCTTTCTTT.

The chain couples TRBV6-1 to TRBJ1-2; 9 nucleotides match TRBD1. The CDR3 length is 15 residues. Germline-derived CDR1 and CDR2 are MNHNS and SASEGT. The ends lost 0 bases at V and 7 bases at J; junction bases unmatched: 6. The CDR3 DNA reads as TGTGCCAGCAGTGAAGCGGCAGGGACAGGGTCTGGCTACACCTTC. This encodes CASSEAAGTGSGYTF.

This sequence joins TRBV29-1 and TRBJ1-5; D is ambiguous. Per the germline V gene, CDR1 is SQVTM and CDR2 is ANQGSEA. V lost 4 bases and J 2 bases, leaving 12 bases between the germline ends. The CDR3 has 14 residues. CDR3 coding DNA: TGCAGCGTTGTGGAAGGGTACGGCAATCAGCCCCAGCATTTT. This gives the protein CSVVEGYGNQPQHF.

V and J are TRBV30 and TRBJ1-5; the D gene is possibly TRBD1 (5 bases). CDR3 length: 14 amino acids. Trimming stripped 0 bases from V and 7 bases from J, with 13 bases between. The germline CDR1 and CDR2 sequences are GTSNPN and SVGIG (reference sequence). CDR3 coding DNA: TGTGCCTGGAGTGTAACGGGGGGGGTCCAGCCCCAGCATTTT. Its translation: CAWSVTGGVQPQHF.

This clone was recorded only once. The chain joins TRBV29-1 to TRBJ1-1; no clear D gene. The CDR3 is made up of 10 amino acids. V gave up 1 base and J gave up 10 bases, with 7 bases separating them. Germline CDR1 is SQVTM and CDR2 is ANQGSEA. CDR3 bases: TGCAGCGTTGAAGGGGCAGGAGCTTTCTTT. Translated, it gives CSVEGAGAFF.

The rearrangement joins TRBV4-1 to TRBJ1-6; D is perhaps TRBD1 (6 bases). Germline-derived CDR1 and CDR2 are MGHRA and YSYEKL. V dropped 6 bases and J dropped 0 bases, with 12 bases sitting between them. The CDR3 is 16 residues long. CDR3 nucleotides: TGCGCCAGCAGAAATCAGGGGAGCTCCTATAATTCACCCCTCCACTTT. Protein: CASRNQGSSYNSPLHF.

The rearrangement uses TRBV30 and TRBJ1-3; D remains unclear. The CDR3 has 14 amino acids. CDR1 and CDR2 from the germline V gene are GTSNPN and SVGIG (reference sequence). CDR3 residues: CAASFFTSGNTIYF. The CDR3 nucleotides read TGTGCGGCCTCGTTCTTTACCTCTGGAAACACCATATATTTT.